Detailed here is one T cell receptor beta chain. A few counts support this clone. It has no known antigen specificity. Per-nucleotide qualities are absent, and no much larger clonotype sits a single base away. This entry comes from a study of vaccination effects on CD4 cells after COVID-19 (dated by TCRdb to about 2022). Describing the broader study: Each participant received two doses of an mRNA SARS-CoV-2 vaccine, either BNT162b2 or mRNA-1273. In both COVID-19 convalescent patients and infection-naive vaccine recipients, the study compared SARS-CoV-2 spike-specific CD4+ TCR repertoires from before mRNA vaccination with those from after it. The full study included around nine COVID-19 convalescent patients and several SARS-CoV-2-naive healthy vaccine recipients. Cultures from other donors in the study were sequenced using the Oncomine TCR Beta short-read assay on an Illumina iSeq 100.

Germline trimming amounts to 1 base on V and 8 bases on J, with 7 as the count of junction bases outside the gene matches. Reading the germline V gene gives CDR1 MGHRA and CDR2 YSYEKL. The CDR3 measures 14 amino acids from cysteine to phenylalanine. Of the read, only the CDR3 DNA is kept; its 42 bases are in frame from base 1. The ViraFEST assay stimulated PBMC with viral peptide pools and then used TCR sequencing to identify antigen-specific CD4+ T cell clonotypes by expansion. After about 9 days of culture, CD4+ T cells were isolated with the EasySep CD4+ T cell isolation kit. The absence of prior SARS-CoV-2 infection in healthy vaccine recipients was confirmed by negative nucleocapsid antibodies before and after vaccination. Each well held two million PBMC cultured in IMDM containing roughly 4.9% human AB serum, 8 to 10 IU/ml IL-2 and gentamicin, along with 10 ug/ml peptides. Half of the culture medium was replaced with fresh IL-2-containing medium on days 3 and 7. Unless noted otherwise, every peptide stimulation condition was grown in triplicate wells. Using Ficoll-Paque Plus gradient centrifugation, PBMC were separated from whole blood and then either used fresh or cryopreserved at -140C. The overlapping peptide pools covered the spike proteins of SARS-CoV-2 and of the common cold coronaviruses HCoV-NL63, HCoV-OC43 and HCoV-229E. The QIAamp micro DNA kit was used to extract genomic DNA from the cultured CD4+ T cells.

General study outcomes and caveats: Only a small number of convalescent patients were included, and no early post-infection timepoints were available, which limited the study. Among healthy vaccine recipients, nearly all vaccine-induced clones were SARS-CoV-2 mono-reactive, and only 1 of 255 was cross-reactive with common cold coronaviruses. At late post-vaccination timepoints, both infection-induced and vaccine-induced clones showed marked clonal contraction, consistent with waning T cell responses.

Library creation used the immunoSEQ multiplex PCR assay. DNA from the cultured and isolated CD4+ T cells underwent TCR beta CDR3 sequencing. In the source study's methods: The analysis removed non-productive TCR sequences, trimmed reads to the CDR3 region, and retained only CDR3s that were 7 or more amino acids long. Antigen-specific clonotypes were identified using the MANAFEST web app by comparison of expansion in peptide wells against reference cultures. To be called positive, a clone needed expansion at FDR<0.05 compared with the reference and with all other wells, an odds ratio greater than 5, and a frequency greater than 0.1% in two replicate wells. A clonotype was called cross-reactive if it was significantly expanded both in SARS-CoV-2 spike wells and in at least one common cold coronavirus spike condition. Levenshtein distance calculated with the stringdist R package was used to assess CDR3 similarity, and unrooted trees were constructed with ape in R 3.6.1. TCRdb took over this immuneACCESS table, retaining in-frame rearrangements with V and J assigned. Such tables are incomplete; in checked studies, under half of the missing clones stem from an unresolved V gene, and the remainder is unexplained. V, J and clone size derive from that table, while D and trimming were established from the DNA sequence. This sample has about 23,000 clones in its table, and less than 80% of those were observed once. The ten largest clonotypes hold around 3.5% of the sample.

The origin of this receptor is a human donor who received a COVID-19 vaccine. The V and J genes are TRBV4-1 and TRBJ1-2; TRBD1 aligns with 7 central bases. The sample consisted of CD4+ T cells from PBMCs cultured with SARS-CoV-2 spike peptides, taken before COVID-19 vaccination. The cell subset or site tag for this specimen amounts to: SARS-CoV-2 spike overlapping peptide pool stimulation. Here is the DNA: TGCGCCAGCAGCCAAGTCGCGCAGACAGGGGGCTACACCTTC. This gives the protein CASSQVAQTGGYTF.